This T cell receptor (beta chain) was recovered during a study of regulatory T cells in long-lasting Graves disease (dated by TCRdb to the early 2020s). Concerning the study at large: Antithyroid drugs had been taken for less than 3 months by newly diagnosed Graves' disease patients. The study took place in China and was registered as a clinical trial. Peripheral blood TCR sequencing and RNA sequencing compared persistent Graves' disease patients with newly diagnosed Graves' disease patients. A total of about 35 samples underwent TCR sequencing, from about 13 patients with persistent Graves' disease and approximately 20 patients with newly diagnosed Graves' disease.

The CDR3 runs 12 amino acids, cysteine and phenylalanine included. Solely the CDR3 DNA is kept, with 36 bases framed from the first base. V is reduced by 10 bases and J by 0 bases, leaving a spacing of 9 bases between them. The germline V gene encodes CDR1 ENHRY and CDR2 SYGVKD. On this clonotype: The clone's antigen remains unknown. No quality values exist for individual bases; no much larger clone is one base distant.

Library creation used multiplex PCR. Sequencing instrument: Illumina HiSeq 4000. To build TCR beta libraries, CDR3 regions were amplified by Arm-PCR using iRepertoire HTBI primers. Before sequencing, the PCR products went through gel purification. As for how the authors treated the data: Across samples, 60 to 75 TRBV and 13 to 15 TRBJ segments were identified and used for gene usage analysis of CDR3 amino acid clonotypes. COPE and FqMerger were used to merge the filtered high-quality paired reads into contigs. Contigs were aligned with BLAST to IMGT TRBV, TRBD and TRBJ reference genes, and CDR3 was defined per IMGT. Highly expanded clones were defined as clonotypes with a frequency above 0.1%. Repertoire diversity was measured by Shannon entropy, and V-J evenness by the Gini coefficient. Clonotypes shared by more than one individual were considered public. TCRdb trimmed the raw reads at Q25, called clones with MiXCR and kept productive beta chains. CDR3 protein duplicates are merged, each entry listing the most common genes and DNA. In this record, the V and J calls reflect TCRdb's handling and not the investigators' own analysis. The sample has 400,000 to 550,000 distinct CDR3 sequences on record, roughly 15% of them singletons. The ten most abundant clones make up approximately 11% of the sample.

Study-wide conclusions, independent of this receptor: Patients with persistent disease shared more public clonotypes (about 2,700) than newly diagnosed patients did (around 1,000). Only the TCR beta chain was sequenced and analyzed. Persistent disease showed preferential use of TRBV28, TRBJ1-2 and TRBJ2-5, whereas newly diagnosed disease favored TRBV20-1 and TRBJ2-1. The authors noted that the small sample size was a limitation that may lower accuracy. Because the primary lesion, thyroid tissue, could not be accessed, the study looked at peripheral blood alone. Persistent Graves' disease patients showed lower TCR Shannon entropy and fewer highly expanded clones than newly diagnosed patients, suggesting clonal expansion.

The time point label, read with the paper, signifies: newly diagnosed GD, antithyroid drugs for less than 3 months. For both TCR sequencing and RNA sequencing, RNA was extracted from PBMCs using TRIzol. Graves' disease was diagnosed according to American Thyroid Association guidelines. Patients for the study were recruited at an endocrinology department in Xi'an, China. From each patient, about 9.7 milliliters of peripheral blood was collected into an EDTA anticoagulant tube. PBMCs were isolated by Ficoll Paque Plus density gradient separation without further T cell sorting. RNA quality was checked with an Agilent 2100 Bioanalyzer and agarose gel, and concentration with a NanoDrop 2000. These data were likewise used in another study, on T cells in Graves' hyperthyroidism and ophthalmopathy. The second study's authors report: A patient counted as having stable Graves' hyperthyroidism if no progression to ophthalmopathy occurred over 18 months of follow-up. The hyperthyroidism patients were between 18 and 65 years old and newly diagnosed, with a disease duration of less than 2 months. Patients with uncontrolled infections, other autoimmune diseases, pregnancy or lactation were excluded. Clinical symptoms, serum thyroxine and TRAb, thyroid ultrasound, and orbital computed tomography formed the basis for the diagnoses. A first-round RT-PCR of the TCR CDR3 used the HTBI primer set with the Qiagen OneStep RT-PCR kit. Most expanded thyroid clonotypes (frequency above 0.001) were also detected in blood, suggesting blood repertoires may reflect thyroid immune responses. A 13 V-J signature model separated ophthalmopathy from stable hyperthyroidism, with over 85% sensitivity and about 81% specificity in cross-validation and 80%/75% in testing. In validation, the model predicted progression to ophthalmopathy a median of approximately 6.6 months before onset, with around 70% sensitivity and 72.22% specificity. To identify TCR V-J signatures that set the groups apart, the researchers used a discovery cohort of 100 patients, made up of under 50 with Graves' ophthalmopathy and 57 with stable Graves' hyperthyroidism. Whether ophthalmopathy could be predicted prospectively was tested in an independent validation cohort made up of 18 to 20 hyperthyroidism patients plus 17 patients who later progressed to ophthalmopathy. For training and testing, the 100 or so patients in the discovery cohort were randomly divided in a 7:3 ratio. The study also compared thyroid tissue and blood T-cell repertoires from several Graves' hyperthyroidism patients. Once sampling was done, hyperthyroidism patients were given methimazole at a starting dose of 30 mg daily, whereas ophthalmopathy patients were given high-dose intravenous methylprednisolone. A second multiplex PCR round built the libraries, followed by size selection and purification. Paired-end sequencing of the libraries was performed with 100 bp reads on an Illumina HiSeq2000. SOAPnuke was used to process the raw data, throwing out any read that contained adapters or uncalled bases, had a mean Phred below 15, or lacked an exact constant-primer or identifier match. High-quality paired reads were merged using COPE v1.2.5, and each unique nucleotide sequence was defined as a clonotype. Clonotypes were aligned to IMGT TRBV, TRBD and TRBJ reference segments using MiTCR v1.1. Analysis was restricted to V-J combinations with a frequency above 0.0001, which covered just over 98% of repertoires. A TCS score was defined as the ratio between F50 (clonal expansion) and ExV (chaos), using BLOSUM62-based TCRdist between CDR3 peptides within each V-J. Welch's t-statistics and random forest reduced roughly 530 V-J features to 13, which were used in a naive Bayes classifier (R e1071). No statistical method was used to fix the sample size in advance, and group allocation was not hidden from the investigators. TCR Vbeta CDR3 sequencing of 140 or so peripheral blood samples (fewer than 45 ophthalmopathy, approximately 80 hyperthyroidism and roughly 17 progressor patients) is reported in the paper.

This clonotype was sampled from a woman in her twenties or thirties with Graves disease. Donor details come from another sample of the same person, matched by shared clones. The specimen was peripheral blood mononuclear cells (PBMCs), collected at new diagnosis, from a patient treated with antithyroid drugs. The receptor chain draws on TRBV10-3 and TRBJ1-1, with a tentative D gene TRBD1 over 5 matching bases. DNA sequence: TGTGCCACTGGACAACTGAACACTGAAGCTTTCTTT. Translation gives CATGQLNTEAFF.